A selection of T cell receptor beta chains follows, all from one sample in a study of radiotherapy plus CTLA-4 blockade in lung cancer. Clones were read by immunoSEQ multiplex PCR, and TCRdb kept only the in-frame ones, dropping some. The table lists under 90,000 clones, roughly 78% of them singletons, with over 12% in the top ten. Material: peripheral blood, obtained from a patient treated with radiotherapy plus ipilimumab. All receptors come from a human donor with non-small cell lung cancer that progressed on radiotherapy plus ipilimumab. The conserved cysteine and the conserved F or W are not part of the CDR3 here. The order of the fields is J gene, V gene, D gene, CDR3 protein. The D gene is left open where the match is weak.

TRBJ2-1 | TRBV29-1 | TRBD2 | SGGGDSYNEQF
TRBJ1-5 | TRBV6-1 | NA | ASSGQYSNQPQH
TRBJ2-2 | TRBV6-5 | NA | ASSYSASAGELF
TRBJ1-1 | TRBV19 | NA | ASRRGDTEAF
TRBJ1-2 | TRBV29-1 | NA | SVAEDSYGYT
TRBJ1-5 | TRBV6-6 | NA | ASSYRVVGNQPQH
TRBJ2-1 | TRBV6-6 | TRBD1 | ASSRPGTVTYNEQF
TRBJ1-1 | TRBV7-2 | TRBD1 | ASSADRSNTEAF
TRBJ2-3 | TRBV10-1 | NA | ASSPQRADTQY
TRBJ1-1 | TRBV7-2 | NA | ASSLQAVNTEAF
TRBJ2-5 | TRBV19 | NA | ASSIDNTDQETQY
TRBJ2-1 | TRBV18 | NA | ASSPSISSYNEQF
TRBJ2-1 | TRBV13 | TRBD2 | ASSPRTSGRGRGPNEQF
TRBJ2-1 | TRBV1 | NA | TSSPPAGADSYNEQF
TRBJ2-7 | TRBV6-5 | NA | ASSPAGGASYEQY
TRBJ2-3 | TRBV7-2 | TRBD2 | ASSLTSGGLADTQY
TRBJ1-1 | TRBV29-1 | NA | SVEDNTEAF
TRBJ1-4 | TRBV21-1 | NA | ASTSRRGVGKEKLF
TRBJ1-3 | TRBV11-1 | NA | ATKGFSGNTIY
TRBJ2-1 | TRBV7-3 | TRBD2 | ASSLTPSGRDEQF
TRBJ1-4 | TRBV4-3 | NA | ASSQGGGGKLF
TRBJ1-1 | TRBV9 | NA | ASSVGIGSGNTEAF
TRBJ1-5 | TRBV6-5 | TRBD1 | ASSTGADNQPQH
TRBJ1-2 | TRBV10-3 | NA | AISESVRVSDYGYT
TRBJ2-5 | TRBV18 | NA | ASSPRTGETQY
TRBJ2-1 | TRBV9 | TRBD2 | ASSVGGLANYNEQF
TRBJ1-4 | TRBV6-1 | NA | ASSEVATNEKLF
TRBJ2-1 | TRBV10-3 | TRBD1 | ATRQGYNEQF
TRBJ2-1 | TRBV12-2 | NA | ASPDWPDRVRNNEQF
TRBJ1-1 | TRBV7-9 | TRBD1 | ASSDQDRVGEAF
TRBJ2-2 | TRBV28 | NA | ASRPLLDTGELF
TRBJ1-2 | TRBV27 | NA | ASSFDGVYGYT
TRBJ2-2 | TRBV6-1 | NA | ASSEWDGRGATNTGELF
TRBJ2-1 | TRBV30 | NA | AWSVQGSNEQF
TRBJ2-7 | TRBV10-3 | NA | AISELTERGGEQY
TRBJ2-3 | TRBV28 | TRBD2 | ASVRLAGGGGTQY
TRBJ2-7 | TRBV11-2 | TRBD2 | ASSFSGRAREQY
TRBJ2-4 | TRBV6-1 | NA | ASSEARLLGVAKNIQY
TRBJ2-7 | TRBV6-5 | NA | ASSSNNRDQYEQY